The clone carrying this T cell receptor (beta chain) was detected only a few times. This sample is part of a study of shared clonotypes between healthy human individuals. V was clipped by 5 bases and J by 1 base, with 12 bases between them. The CDR3 is 14 residues long. Germline assignment: CDR1 MNHNS and CDR2 SASEGT. The data were produced by immunoSEQ multiplex PCR, yet TCRdb's version contains in-frame clones alone and is incomplete. The sample has about 1 million clones, 70% to 80% seen once. The specimen sequenced was memory CD4+ T cells sorted from blood. The subset denotes: CD45RA-negative fraction. V gene TRBV6-1 combines with J gene TRBJ2-7; D is unresolved. This TCR derives from a young man in good health. CDR3 residues: CASSWTAPSYEQYF. In DNA, the CDR3 is TGTGCCAGCAGTTGGACGGCGCCATCCTACGAGCAGTACTTC.